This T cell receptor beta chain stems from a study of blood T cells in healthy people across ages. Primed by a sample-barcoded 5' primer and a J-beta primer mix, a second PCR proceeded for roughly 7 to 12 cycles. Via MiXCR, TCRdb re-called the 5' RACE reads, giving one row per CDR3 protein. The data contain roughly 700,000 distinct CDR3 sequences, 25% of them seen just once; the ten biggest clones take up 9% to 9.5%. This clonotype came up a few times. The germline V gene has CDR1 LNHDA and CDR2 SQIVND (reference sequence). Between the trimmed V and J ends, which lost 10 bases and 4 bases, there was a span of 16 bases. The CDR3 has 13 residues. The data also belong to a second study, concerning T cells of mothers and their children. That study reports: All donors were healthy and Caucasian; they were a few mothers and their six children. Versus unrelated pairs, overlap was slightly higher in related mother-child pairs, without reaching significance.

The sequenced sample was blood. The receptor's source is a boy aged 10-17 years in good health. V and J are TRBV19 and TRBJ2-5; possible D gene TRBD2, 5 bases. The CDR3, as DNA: TGTGCCACCCGGGCCCAAGGAGGAGAGACCCAGTACTTC. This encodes CATRAQGGETQYF.